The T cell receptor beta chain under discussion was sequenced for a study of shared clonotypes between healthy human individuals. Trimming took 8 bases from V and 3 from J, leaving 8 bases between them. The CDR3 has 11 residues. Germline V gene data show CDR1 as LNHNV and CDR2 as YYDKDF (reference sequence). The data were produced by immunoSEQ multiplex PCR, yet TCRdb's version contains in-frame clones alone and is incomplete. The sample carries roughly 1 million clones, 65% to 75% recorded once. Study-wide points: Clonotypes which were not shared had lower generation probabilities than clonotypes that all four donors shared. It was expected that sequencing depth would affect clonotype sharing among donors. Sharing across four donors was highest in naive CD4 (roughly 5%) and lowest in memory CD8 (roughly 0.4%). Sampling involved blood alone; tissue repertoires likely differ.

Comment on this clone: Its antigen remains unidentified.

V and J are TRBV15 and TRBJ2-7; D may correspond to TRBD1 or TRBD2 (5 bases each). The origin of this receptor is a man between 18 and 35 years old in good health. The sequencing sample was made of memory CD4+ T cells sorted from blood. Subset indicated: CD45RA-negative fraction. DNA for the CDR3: TGTGCCACCCAGGGAGTCTACGAGCAGTACTTC. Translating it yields CATQGVYEQYF.